Following are 21 T cell receptor beta chains from one sample sequenced in a study of cytomegalovirus exposure and HLA in healthy donors. Primers for the PCR totalled 60 Vbeta and 13 Jbeta. Libraries were prepared by immunoSEQ multiplex PCR; TCRdb keeps only in-frame clonotypes and omits some of them. The sample shows 100,000 to 150,000 clones, 70% to 80% of them seen only once. The sequenced sample was PBMCs. The receptors here all came from a woman in her 50s in good health and CMV-seropositive.

The chain recombines TRBV5-6 with TRBJ1-4, with TRBD1 identical over 7 bases. The germline V gene encodes CDR1 SGHDT and CDR2 YYEEEE. This CDR3 contains 14 residues. V was clipped by 1 base and J by 4 bases; unmatched bases: 1. The CDR3 DNA follows: TGTGCCAGCAGCTTGACAGGGGTTAATGAAAAACTGTTTTTT. This encodes CASSLTGVNEKLFF.

The V gene is TRBV2, the J gene TRBJ1-4; maybe TRBD1 (5 bases). The CDR3 is made up of 15 amino acids. Trimming left V 1 base short and J 6 bases short, with 12 bases between. Germline lookup yields CDR1 SNHLY and CDR2 FYNNEI. The CDR3 is CASSEGLPGDEKLFF. The CDR3, as DNA: TGTGCCAGCAGTGAAGGACTGCCGGGGGATGAAAAACTGTTTTTT. Full variable domain (missing parts from reference TRBV2 and TRBJ1-4): EPEVTQTPSHQVTQMGQEVILRCVPISNHLYFYWYRQILGQKVEFLVSFYNNEISEKSEIFDDQFSVERPDGSNFTLKIRSTKLEDSAMYFCASSEGLPGDEKLFFGSGTQLSVL.

This chain uses TRBV7-8 with TRBJ2-7; weak D call: TRBD2 (6 bases). The V gene's germline CDR1 is SGHVS and CDR2 FQNEAQ. The V and J ends lost 4 bases and 4 bases respectively, with 17 bases between them. There are 15 residues in the CDR3. The CDR3 spells CASSSTLMTSYEQYF. CDR3 bases: TGTGCCAGCAGCTCCACACTCATGACTAGTTACGAGCAGTACTTC.

The chain joins TRBV18 to TRBJ2-3; 8 nucleotides line up with TRBD1. With V trimmed by 1 base and J by 4 bases, 4 bases remained unmatched. This CDR3 comprises 15 residues. Germline lookup yields CDR1 KGHSH and CDR2 LQKENI. In DNA form, the CDR3 reads TGTGCCAGCTCACCACTGGGACAGGACGCAGATACGCAGTATTTT. Its protein is CASSPLGQDADTQYF.

The gene calls are TRBV6-1 and TRBJ1-1, with no clear D. Trimming stripped 6 bases from V and 6 bases from J, with 8 bases between. This CDR3 region has 11 residues. CDR1 MNHNS and CDR2 SASEGT come from the germline V gene. CDR3 DNA sequence: TGTGCCAGCAGGGCGGGCCCTGAAGCTTTCTTT. This gives the protein CASRAGPEAFF.

The CDR3 loop reads CASSSGGGAYNEQFF. The DNA for the CDR3 is TGTGCCAGCAGCTCGGGGGGGGGAGCCTACAATGAGCAGTTCTTC. This sequence joins TRBV11-3 and TRBJ2-1, with TRBD2 matching 8 bases. Germline V CDR1 and CDR2: SGHNT, YENEEA. The J segment lost 2 bases and the V segment lost 4 bases, leaving 4 bases of the junction unmatched. The CDR3 has 15 residues.

CDR3 amino acids: CATKGGIRSSYNEQFF. DNA of the CDR3: TGCGCCACCAAGGGGGGGATCAGGAGCTCCTACAATGAGCAGTTCTTC. This chain links TRBV4-3 with TRBJ2-1, with D possibly being TRBD2 (7 bases). There are 16 residues in the CDR3. The V gene's germline CDR1 is LGHNA and CDR2 YSLEER. V was pared by 10 bases and J by 0 bases, with 19 bases between.

The chain links TRBV9 to TRBJ1-4; D not certain. The germline V and J ends were trimmed by 0 bases and 5 bases, with 11 bases remaining between them. The CDR3 contains 15 residues. Germline CDR1 is SGDLS and CDR2 is YYNGEE. The CDR3: CASSVEPVRNEKLFF. CDR3 DNA: TGTGCCAGCAGCGTAGAGCCGGTCAGGAATGAAAAACTGTTTTTT.

The rearrangement uses TRBV6-5 and TRBJ2-7, with a possible D match to TRBD1 (6 bases). CDR1 MNHEY and CDR2 SVGAGI come from the germline V gene. The CDR3 spans 15 residues. V lost 6 bases and J lost 0, with 15 bases in between. CDR3 in DNA: TGTGCCAGCAGCCCACCCCAGGACAGCTCCTACGAGCAGTACTTC. It codes for CASSPPQDSSYEQYF.

The rearrangement links TRBV6-5 to TRBJ2-7, with D hard to call. Trimming removed 6 bases from V and 2 bases from J, with 11 bases in between. CDR3 length equals 13 residues. Looked up from germline, CDR1 is MNHEY and CDR2 is SVGAGI. DNA of the CDR3: TGTGCCAGCAGACCTTCGGGTGCCTACGAGCAGTACTTC. This gives the protein CASRPSGAYEQYF.

The rearrangement uses TRBV30 and TRBJ2-3; D is possibly TRBD2 (6 bases). Per the germline V gene, CDR1 is GTSNPN and CDR2 is SVGIG (reference sequence). V was cut by 2 bases and J by 0 bases, with 12 bases left in between. The CDR3 contains 15 residues. CDR3 protein: CAWSILGTSTDTQYF. The CDR3 nucleotides read TGTGCCTGGAGTATCCTCGGGACTAGCACAGATACGCAGTATTTT.

This chain uses TRBV30 with TRBJ2-7; TRBD1 agrees at 9 bases. CDR3 length equals 13 residues. Looked up from germline, CDR1 is GTSNPN and CDR2 is SVGIG (reference sequence). Losses at the gene ends were 5 bases for V and 8 bases for J; bases not matched to a gene: 10. The CDR3 DNA follows: TGTGCCTGGTCCGGGACAGGGTTTGGTCAGCAGTACTTC. Protein product: CAWSGTGFGQQYF.

This clone was seen more than once but under ten times. The chain employs TRBV7-2 and TRBJ2-7; tentatively, D is TRBD1 (6 bases). Germline V gene sequence: CDR1 SGHTA, CDR2 FQGNSA. Between the trimmed V and J ends, which lost 5 bases and 5 bases, there was a span of 16 bases. The CDR3 length is 14 residues. The CDR3, as DNA: TGTGCCAGCAGCGCCCACAGGGAAGGACACGAGCAGTACTTC. Amino acid sequence: CASSAHREGHEQYF.

The J gene is TRBJ1-2, the V gene TRBV7-8, with D tentatively TRBD1 (6 bases). Looked up from germline, CDR1 is SGHVS and CDR2 is FQNEAQ. The V end lost 5 bases, the J end lost 0 bases, and 19 bases lay between the germline ends. The CDR3 runs to 17 residues. This CDR3 is CASSPHQGPYANYGYTF. Written as DNA, the CDR3 is TGTGCCAGCAGCCCACACCAGGGGCCTTATGCTAACTATGGCTACACCTTC.

This rearrangement joins TRBV6-1 to TRBJ1-5; 9 bases agree with TRBD1. Germline trimming cut 6 bases from V and 4 bases from J; bases unmatched to any gene: 7. Per germline, CDR1 MNHNS and CDR2 SASEGT. CDR3 size: 15 residues. The CDR3 sequence is CASRPDRGGNQPQHF. CDR3 DNA: TGTGCCAGCAGACCGGACAGGGGTGGAAATCAGCCCCAGCATTTT.

The V and J genes are TRBV10-3 and TRBJ1-4; no definite D call. Germline CDR1 reads ENHRY; CDR2 reads SYGVKD. Trimming pared 6 bases from V and 8 bases from J, leaving 10 bases between. CDR3 length equals 12 residues. Here the CDR3 reads CAISEREEKLFF. The CDR3 DNA reads as TGTGCCATCAGCGAGCGAGAAGAAAAACTGTTTTTT.

This chain connects TRBV30 to TRBJ1-2; D is perhaps TRBD1 (5 bases). This CDR3 contains 14 residues. Germline V CDR1 and CDR2: GTSNPN, SVGIG (reference sequence). The V gene lost 2 bases and the J gene lost 4 bases, with 14 bases spanning the gap. The DNA of the CDR3 is TGTGCCTGGAGTCATGGGGAGGGGAGCTATGGCTACACCTTC. It encodes CAWSHGEGSYGYTF.

J is TRBJ2-2 and V is TRBV10-3; TRBD1 agrees at 8 bases. J lost 3 bases, V lost 5 bases, and 5 bases had no gene match. The CDR3 is made up of 15 amino acids. The germline CDR1 and CDR2 sequences are ENHRY and SYGVKD. CDR3 sequence reads: CAISPRGPDTGELFF. The CDR3 DNA sequence: TGTGCCATCAGTCCCAGGGGGCCGGACACCGGGGAGCTGTTTTTT.

The chain carries TRBV28 and TRBJ2-3, with 7 positions matching TRBD1. Germline values: CDR1 MDHEN, CDR2 SYDVKM. The CDR3 length is 13 residues. J gave up 3 bases and V 6 bases, and 3 bases lay outside the gene matches. This CDR3 reads CASRPQGTDTQYF. The CDR3 DNA sequence: TGTGCCAGCAGACCACAGGGGACAGATACGCAGTATTTT.

The chain joins TRBV6-5 to TRBJ2-7; tentatively, D is TRBD1 (5 bases). The V gene lost 0 bases and the J gene lost 0 bases, with 12 bases spanning the gap. The CDR3 sequence is 16 residues long. Germline-derived CDR1 and CDR2 are MNHEY and SVGAGI. CDR3 in amino acids: CASSYSQGFSSYEQYF. The CDR3 DNA reads as TGTGCCAGCAGTTACTCGCAGGGCTTCAGCTCCTACGAGCAGTACTTC.

The rearrangement links TRBV7-8 to TRBJ2-2; D remains unclear. Trimming shortened V by 3 bases and J by 9 bases, and 11 bases separated the two germline ends. The CDR3 has 13 residues. Germline CDR1 SGHVS, CDR2 FQNEAQ. Here the CDR3 DNA reads TGTGCCAGCAGCTTCCCCCTAGGCCGGGAGCTGTTTTTT. Protein product: CASSFPLGRELFF. The whole variable domain, remainder taken from reference TRBV7-8 and TRBJ2-2, is GAGVSQSPRYKVAKRGQDVALRCDPISGHVSLFWYQQALGQGPEFLTYFQNEAQLDKSGLPSDRFFAERPEGSVSTLKIQRTQQEDSAVYLCASSFPLGRELFFGEGSRLTVL.